These 30 T cell receptor beta chains were all obtained from the same sample, sequenced in a study of blood T cell repertoires in COVID-19. Here immunoSEQ multiplex PCR was the method, and the copy in TCRdb shows in-frame clones only, minus some. Among some 45,000 clones, 84% were seen once, and the ten largest hold 8.8%. Input material: peripheral blood. The receptors originated from a man aged 55-75 years with acute or convalescent COVID-19.

The chain links TRBV10-2 to TRBJ2-7, with 8 bases aligning to TRBD2. This CDR3 has 13 residues. Germline values: CDR1 WSHSY, CDR2 SAAADI. V shed 11 bases and J 2 bases; nucleotides not matched to a gene: 8. CDR3 residues: CAASGGPTYEQYF. The CDR3 bases are TGCGCCGCGAGCGGGGGACCAACCTACGAGCAGTACTTC.

This clone was detected once. The chain carries TRBV5-1 and TRBJ2-2, with D perhaps TRBD2 (7 bases). CDR1 and CDR2 from the germline V gene are SGHRS and YFSETQ. This CDR3 is built from 13 residues. Between the trimmed V and J ends, which lost 4 bases and 5 bases, there was a span of 9 bases. The CDR3 is CASSEGGTGELFF. The CDR3 nucleotides read TGCGCCAGCAGCGAGGGGGGGACCGGGGAGCTGTTTTTT.

The V and J genes are TRBV20-1 and TRBJ1-2, with unresolved D. The germline CDR1 and CDR2 sequences are DFQATT and SNEGSKA (reference sequence). The CDR3 loop spans 13 amino acids. V was clipped by 3 bases and J by 4 bases, with 12 bases between them. In nucleotides, the CDR3 is TGCAGTGCTAGTCCCGGGTACGGCTATGGCTACACCTTC. The encoded protein is CSASPGYGYGYTF.

In this sample, this clone turned up once. The rearrangement uses TRBV4-1 and TRBJ1-1; D unresolved. The germline V gene has CDR1 MGHRA and CDR2 YSYEKL. V gave up 1 base and J gave up 4 bases, with 16 bases separating them. The CDR3 sequence is 16 residues long. The CDR3 spells CASSQVRTGGSTEAFF. The CDR3 DNA reads TGCGCCAGCAGCCAAGTTCGTACGGGAGGGAGCACTGAAGCTTTCTTT.

The chain recombines TRBV6-5 with TRBJ1-1; TRBD1 matches 9 bases. Germline CDR1 and CDR2: MNHEY and SVGAGI. V shed 5 bases, J shed 0 bases, and the junction held 4 bases outside the gene matches. This CDR3 has 15 amino acids. CDR3: CASSPWTGVNTEAFF. The CDR3 nucleotides read TGTGCCAGCAGTCCGTGGACAGGGGTGAACACTGAAGCTTTCTTT.

The rearrangement links TRBV6-1 to TRBJ2-7; 7 nucleotides align to TRBD1. Germline CDR1 reads MNHNS; CDR2 reads SASEGT. The CDR3 has 16 residues. Trimming at V came to 1 base and at J to 0 bases, leaving 6 bases not matched to a gene. CDR3 in amino acids: CASSEVGTASSYEQYF. The CDR3 coding sequence is TGTGCCAGCAGTGAAGTCGGGACAGCTTCCTCCTACGAGCAGTACTTC.

The chain carries TRBV19 and TRBJ1-3, with D unclear. CDR1 and CDR2 (germline): LNHDA, SQIVND (reference sequence). V lost 2 bases and J 0 bases, leaving 11 bases between the germline ends. This CDR3 spans 16 amino acids. The CDR3 here is CASSIYSTLSGNTIYF. CDR3 nucleotide sequence: TGTGCCAGTAGTATATACAGCACCCTCTCTGGAAACACCATATATTTT.

The rearrangement joins TRBV12-3 or TRBV12-4 to TRBJ2-7; 10 nucleotides agree with TRBD2. This CDR3 is built from 13 residues. J gave up 4 bases and V 4 bases, and 1 base lay outside the gene matches. CDR3 coding DNA: TGTGCCAGCAGTTCGACTAGCGGGTACGAGCAGTACTTC. As protein: CASSSTSGYEQYF.

The chain combines TRBV5-6 with TRBJ2-2, with 9 bases matching TRBD2. The CDR3 loop spans 16 amino acids. Germline loops: CDR1 SGHDT, CDR2 YYEEEE. Trimming took 4 bases from V and 7 from J; bases not matched to a gene: 11. The DNA of the CDR3 is TGTGCCAGCAGCAGTACTCGCGGGGGGGCGTACGGGGAGCTGTTTTTT. Its protein is CASSSTRGGAYGELFF.

The rearrangement links TRBV5-1 to TRBJ1-1; 9 nucleotides align to TRBD1. CDR3 length: 16 residues. Trimming removed 0 bases from V and 2 bases from J; junction bases left unmatched: 5. CDR1 and CDR2 (germline): SGHRS, YFSETQ. CDR3 amino acids: CASSLDGTGTNTEAFF. The CDR3 DNA reads TGCGCCAGCAGCTTGGACGGGACAGGGACAAACACTGAAGCTTTCTTT.

This clone was counted once. The chain joins TRBV3-1 (or the pseudogene TRBV3-2) to TRBJ1-6; 7 nucleotides align to TRBD1. Per germline, CDR1 LGHDT and CDR2 YNNKEL (reference sequence). Germline trimming cut 0 bases from V and 13 bases from J; bases unmatched to any gene: 0. The CDR3 runs 12 residues. The CDR3 DNA reads as TGTGCCAGCAGCCAAGACAGGGGGCCCCTCCACTTT. Its protein product is CASSQDRGPLHF.

The chain recombines TRBV3-1 (or the pseudogene TRBV3-2) with TRBJ2-7; 8 bases map to TRBD1. From germline, CDR1 is LGHDT and CDR2 YNNKEL (reference sequence). Trimming cost V 4 bases and J 0 bases; bases outside gene matches: 2. The CDR3 consists of 14 residues. The CDR3 here is CASSPGTGSYEQYF. Here the CDR3 DNA reads TGTGCCAGCAGCCCGGGGACAGGCTCCTACGAGCAGTACTTC.

The chain recombines TRBV30 with TRBJ1-2, with D tentatively TRBD1 (6 bases). The CDR3 has 13 residues. Germline V gene data show CDR1 as GTSNPN and CDR2 as SVGIG (reference sequence). V lost 8 bases and J 0 bases, leaving 13 bases between the germline ends. The CDR3 sequence is CAVQQGPNYGYTF. In DNA form, the CDR3 reads TGTGCCGTTCAACAGGGCCCTAACTATGGCTACACCTTC.

The chain combines TRBV29-1 with TRBJ1-2; D unclear. Germline loops: CDR1 SQVTM, CDR2 ANQGSEA. This CDR3 is built from 11 residues. V lost 3 bases to trimming and J lost 4 bases, with 6 bases between them. This CDR3 is CSVEGSYGYTF. The CDR3 region has the DNA TGCAGCGTTGAGGGCAGCTATGGCTACACCTTC.

CDR3 protein: CASSLAWDSSLGANVLTF. CDR3 nucleotides: TGTGCCAGCAGCTTAGCCTGGGACAGTAGCTTGGGGGCCAACGTCCTGACTTTC. The J gene is TRBJ2-6, the V gene TRBV7-8, with TRBD1 matching over 7 bases. Germline values: CDR1 SGHVS, CDR2 FQNEAQ. Trimming at V came to 0 bases and at J to 4 bases, leaving 9 bases not matched to a gene. The CDR3 contains 18 residues.

This clone was counted only a few times. The CDR3 DNA is TGCGCCAGCAGCCAAGGACAGGGCGGGGAGCAGTACTTC. Amino acid sequence: CASSQGQGGEQYF. The chain recombines TRBV4-3 with TRBJ2-7, with 7 bases lining up with TRBD1. The CDR3 totals 13 residues. The J segment lost 7 bases and the V segment lost 1 base, leaving 4 bases of the junction unmatched. From germline, CDR1 is LGHNA and CDR2 YSLEER.

The V call is TRBV11-2, the J call TRBJ1-6, with 8 bases aligning to TRBD1. Losses at the gene ends were 5 bases for V and 8 bases for J; bases not matched to a gene: 8. From germline, CDR1 is SGHAT and CDR2 FQNNGV. This CDR3 spans 15 amino acids. The chain's CDR3 is CASSPQGEGDSPLHF. CDR3 DNA: TGTGCCAGCAGCCCACAGGGGGAGGGAGATTCACCCCTCCACTTT.

The V call is TRBV5-4, the J call TRBJ1-2; D uncertain. V lost 0 bases and J lost 1, with 10 bases in between. The CDR3 spans 15 residues. CDR1 is SGHNT and CDR2 is YYREEE in the germline V gene (reference sequence). The CDR3 region is CASSLAAGDNYGYTF. The CDR3 nucleotides are TGTGCCAGCAGCTTGGCGGCAGGCGATAACTATGGCTACACCTTC. Complete variable domain (other parts from reference TRBV5-4 and TRBJ1-2): ETGVTQSPTHLIKTRGQQVTLRCSSQSGHNTVSWYQQALGQGPQFIFQYYREEENGRGNFPPRFSGLQFPNYSSELNVNALELDDSALYLCASSLAAGDNYGYTFGSGTRLTVV.

This clone was seen a few times. V is TRBV6-2 or TRBV6-3 and J is TRBJ1-5, with 10 positions matching TRBD1. J gave up 4 bases and V 2 bases, and 8 bases lay outside the gene matches. This CDR3 has 17 amino acids. From germline, CDR1 is MNHEY and CDR2 SVGEGT. The CDR3 sequence: CASSYDLTGGENQPQHF. The CDR3 nucleotides are TGTGCCAGCAGTTACGACCTGACAGGGGGCGAGAATCAGCCCCAGCATTTT.

This chain joins TRBV4-1 and TRBJ2-1, with 9 bases aligning to TRBD2. Per the germline V gene, CDR1 is MGHRA and CDR2 is YSYEKL. The V gene end was trimmed by 3 bases and the J gene end by 9 bases; junction bases not matched to a gene: 9. The CDR3 contains 15 residues. Here the CDR3 reads CASSQMGLAPLEQFF. CDR3 in DNA: TGCGCCAGCAGCCAGATGGGACTAGCCCCCCTTGAGCAGTTCTTC.

The V gene is TRBV5-1, the J gene TRBJ2-7; TRBD2 agrees at 11 bases. From germline, CDR1 is SGHRS and CDR2 YFSETQ. CDR3 length: 12 residues. The CDR3 DNA reads TGCGCGGGGACTAGCGGCTCCTACGAGCAGTACTTC. It encodes CAGTSGSYEQYF.

This clone was seen only once. J is TRBJ2-1 and V is TRBV5-6; 9 bases map to TRBD1. CDR1 is SGHDT and CDR2 is YYEEEE in the germline V gene. J was trimmed by 6 bases and V by 4 bases; bases with no gene match: 8. CDR3 size: 15 residues. The CDR3 sequence: CASSRRGQGLNEQFF. As DNA, the CDR3 is TGTGCCAGCAGCCGCCGGGGACAGGGCCTCAATGAGCAGTTCTTC.

This sequence joins TRBV10-3 and TRBJ1-2; TRBD1 is a possible D gene (5 bases). The germline gives CDR1 ENHRY, CDR2 SYGVKD. The CDR3 spans 15 residues. V lost 0 bases, J lost 8 bases, and 16 bases lay in between. The DNA for the CDR3 is TGTGCCATCAGTGAGTCGATACCGGGGGAAAGAGGCTACACCTTC. This gives the protein CAISESIPGERGYTF.

This rearrangement joins TRBV2 to TRBJ1-1; TRBD1 matches at 9 bases. The V gene end was trimmed by 7 bases and the J gene end by 1 base; junction bases not matched to a gene: 4. Germline V gene lookup returns CDR1 SNHLY and CDR2 FYNNEI. The CDR3 length is 14 residues. The CDR3 reads CASTGQGTNTEAFF. The CDR3 DNA follows: TGTGCCAGCACCGGACAGGGGACGAACACTGAAGCTTTCTTT. The full variable domain, completed using reference TRBV2 and TRBJ1-1, is EPEVTQTPSHQVTQMGQEVILRCVPISNHLYFYWYRQILGQKVEFLVSFYNNEISEKSEIFDDQFSVERPDGSNFTLKIRSTKLEDSAMYFCASTGQGTNTEAFFGQGTRLTVV.

This clone was observed once. This sequence joins TRBV29-1 and TRBJ1-1, with D possibly matching TRBD1 (5 bases). V was trimmed by 5 bases and J by 1 base, leaving 11 bases between them. This CDR3 is built from 13 residues. Germline values: CDR1 SQVTM, CDR2 ANQGSEA. The CDR3 loop is CSVRQLSNTEAFF. The CDR3 DNA reads as TGCAGCGTTAGACAGCTCTCGAACACTGAAGCTTTCTTT.

The genes are TRBV6-5 and TRBJ1-2; 8 bases align to TRBD1. CDR3 size: 16 residues. The germline gives CDR1 MNHEY, CDR2 SVGAGI. V shed 2 bases and J 4 bases; nucleotides not matched to a gene: 9. The CDR3 region is CASSYRDGQGGYGYTF. The CDR3 coding sequence is TGTGCCAGCAGTTACCGCGATGGACAGGGCGGCTATGGCTACACCTTC.

This rearrangement joins TRBV9 to TRBJ2-7, with 11 bases fitting TRBD2. The end of the DNA aligns better with TRBJ2-1, so the J call may be wrong. From germline, CDR1 is SGDLS and CDR2 YYNGEE. This CDR3 is built from 15 residues. The CDR3, as DNA: TGTGCCAGCAGCGCCAGACTAGCGGGGATCTTTGAGCAGTTCTTC. Translated, it gives CASSARLAGIFEQFF.

V usage is TRBV12-5 and J usage is TRBJ2-1; 12 bases fit TRBD1. J lost 8 bases, V lost 0 bases, and 8 bases had no gene match. The CDR3 is 17 amino acids. Germline V CDR1 and CDR2: LGHNT, FRNRAP. CDR3 amino acids: CASGLVLGQGAVDEQFF. The CDR3 nucleotides are TGTGCTAGTGGTTTGGTACTGGGACAGGGGGCGGTCGATGAGCAGTTCTTC.

The chain uses TRBV5-6 and TRBJ1-4, with D perhaps TRBD1 (6 bases). V shed 3 bases and J shed 3 bases, with 9 bases lying between them. The CDR3 runs 14 residues. The germline V gene encodes CDR1 SGHDT and CDR2 YYEEEE. Here the CDR3 reads CASSSRTANEKLFF. The CDR3 DNA reads as TGTGCCAGCAGCTCAAGGACAGCTAATGAAAAACTGTTTTTT.

The chain couples TRBV7-2 to TRBJ1-6; 8 bases are shared with TRBD1. V gave up 4 bases and J gave up 5 bases; unmatched junction bases: 7. CDR1 and CDR2 (germline): SGHTA, FQGNSA. The CDR3 loop spans 16 amino acids. DNA of the CDR3: TGTGCCAGCAGCTCGGCAGGGGGCACCCATAATTCACCCCTCCACTTT. Protein: CASSSAGGTHNSPLHF. Supplemented by reference TRBV7-2 and TRBJ1-6, the full variable domain reads GAGVSQSPSNKVTEKGKDVELRCDPISGHTALYWYRQSLGQGLEFLIYFQGNSAPDKSGLPSDRFSAERTGGSVSTLTIQRTQQEDSAVYLCASSSAGGTHNSPLHFGNGTRLTVT.